One T cell receptor (beta chain) is described in this entry. These data come from a study of control samples from healthy donors and cancer patients. The assay was immunoSEQ multiplex PCR, and TCRdb's table has in-frame clones only and misses some. The table includes around 50,000 clones, around 97% detected once. The germline CDR1 and CDR2 sequences are SGHRS and YFSETQ. V shed 2 bases and J shed 8 bases, with 14 bases lying between them. The CDR3 length is 14 residues. Material for sequencing was blood. This TCR was recovered from a woman in her twenties or thirties in good health. The V call is TRBV5-1, the J call TRBJ2-1; D possibly corresponds to TRBD1 (7 bases). CDR3 coding DNA: TGCGCCAGCAGCTTACTAACAGGGGAGGATGAGCAGTTCTTC. Translated: CASSLLTGEDEQFF. The full variable domain, rest sourced from reference TRBV5-1 and TRBJ2-1, is KAGVTQTPRYLIKTRGQQVTLSCSPISGHRSVSWYQQTPGQGLQFLFEYFSETQRNKGNFPGRFSGRQFSNSRSEMNVSTLELGDSALYLCASSLLTGEDEQFFGPGTRLTVL.